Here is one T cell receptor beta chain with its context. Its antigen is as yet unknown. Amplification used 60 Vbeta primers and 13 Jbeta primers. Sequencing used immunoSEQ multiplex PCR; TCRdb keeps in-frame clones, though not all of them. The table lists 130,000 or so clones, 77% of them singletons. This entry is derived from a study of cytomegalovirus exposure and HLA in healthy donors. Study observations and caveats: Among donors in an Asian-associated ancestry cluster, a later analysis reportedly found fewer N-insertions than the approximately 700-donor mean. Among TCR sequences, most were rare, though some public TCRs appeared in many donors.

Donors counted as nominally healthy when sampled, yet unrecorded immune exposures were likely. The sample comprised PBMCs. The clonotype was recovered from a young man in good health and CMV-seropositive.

The CDR3 DNA reads TGCGCCAGCCAGGGGGCTACCTACGAGCAGTACTTC. Translating it yields CASQGATYEQYF. The rearrangement uses TRBV5-1 and TRBJ2-7, with TRBD1 identical over 8 bases. The length of the CDR3 is 12 residues. V trimming: 7 bases; J trimming: 2 bases; junction bases outside the gene matches: 2. Germline values: CDR1 SGHRS, CDR2 YFSETQ.